Shown below are 32 T cell receptor beta chains from a single sample sequenced in a study of Graves' ophthalmopathy and Graves' hyperthyroidism. The authors amplified TCR beta CDR3 regions from RNA transcripts. An opening RT-PCR round employed HTBI primers and preceded a second-round multiplex PCR. TCRdb re-called the multiplex PCR reads with MiXCR, one entry per CDR3 protein. The sample contains around 660,000 distinct CDR3 sequences, about 38% of which appear only once. Sequenced material: peripheral blood. These receptors all come from an adult man with Graves' ophthalmopathy.

Points on this clonotype: A much larger clone lies a single base off, so this may be a read error. The chain couples TRBV9 to TRBJ1-1, with TRBD1 matching 7 bases. This CDR3 has 15 amino acids. V lost 0 bases, J lost 5 bases, and 7 bases stayed unmatched. CDR1 SGDLS and CDR2 YYNGEE come from the germline V gene. The CDR3 DNA reads TGTGCCAGCAGCGTAGAACAGGGGACGAGTACTGAAGCTTTCTTT. Its translation is CASSVEQGTSTEAFF.

The chain combines TRBV29-1 with TRBJ1-5, with 7 bases that match TRBD1. CDR1 is SQVTM, CDR2 ANQGSEA, per germline. CDR3 length equals 15 residues. J gave up 5 bases and V 7 bases, and 14 bases lay outside the gene matches. The CDR3 DNA reads as TGCAGCGCCCGCTTTGAGAAGGGGGCACATCAGCCCCAGCATTTT. Translating it yields CSARFEKGAHQPQHF.

The genes are TRBV3-1 and TRBJ1-6, with 10 bases fitting TRBD1. V shed 3 bases, J shed 8 bases, and the junction held 7 bases outside the gene matches. Germline V lookup: CDR1 LGHDT, CDR2 YNNKEL (reference sequence). The CDR3 has 16 residues. The CDR3 nucleotides are TGTGCCAGCAGCCATCGGGACAGGGGCGTCCATTCACCCCTCCACTTT. It yields the protein CASSHRDRGVHSPLHF.

This clonotype was recorded at least ten times. This chain connects TRBV2 to TRBJ2-5; 10 nucleotides line up with TRBD1. V gave up 4 bases and J gave up 5 bases; unmatched junction bases: 10. Germline V CDR1 and CDR2: SNHLY, FYNNEI. The CDR3 covers 16 residues. The CDR3, as DNA: TGTGCCAGCAGTGGTTTGGGGGACAGGGGATTGGAGACCCAGTACTTC. This codes for CASSGLGDRGLETQYF. The full variable domain, in which reference TRBV2 and TRBJ2-5 provide the parts outside the CDR3, is EPEVTQTPSHQVTQMGQEVILRCVPISNHLYFYWYRQILGQKVEFLVSFYNNEISEKSEIFDDQFSVERPDGSNFTLKIRSTKLEDSAMYFCASSGLGDRGLETQYFGPGTRLLVL.

This clonotype was counted at least ten times. The chain uses TRBV19 and TRBJ2-7, with D possibly matching TRBD2 (5 bases). The CDR3 is made up of 13 amino acids. The germline V gene encodes CDR1 LNHDA and CDR2 SQIVND (reference sequence). The V gene lost 3 bases and the J gene lost 0 bases, with 6 bases spanning the gap. Here the CDR3 reads CASSIGNSYEQYF. CDR3 DNA: TGTGCCAGTAGTATCGGGAACTCCTACGAGCAGTACTTC.

This clonotype was seen repeatedly, ten times or more. V and J are TRBV7-2 and TRBJ1-2; D ambiguous. Germline V gene lookup returns CDR1 SGHTA and CDR2 FQGNSA. This CDR3 has 14 residues. The V end was cut by 4 bases, the J end by 3 bases, with 12 bases between. The CDR3 region is CASSSSAEHYGYTF. CDR3 DNA sequence: TGTGCCAGCAGCTCGTCCGCGGAGCACTATGGCTACACCTTC. Together with reference TRBV7-2 and TRBJ1-2, the CDR3 gives the full variable domain: GAGVSQSPSNKVTEKGKDVELRCDPISGHTALYWYRQSLGQGLEFLIYFQGNSAPDKSGLPSDRFSAERTGGSVSTLTIQRTQQEDSAVYLCASSSSAEHYGYTFGSGTRLTVV.

Turning to this clonotype: A much larger clone sits a single nucleotide away, making a read error possible. The J gene is TRBJ2-2, the V gene TRBV19; D assignment may be TRBD1 or TRBD2 (5 bases each). Germline values: CDR1 LNHDA, CDR2 SQIVND (reference sequence). Trimming took 9 bases from V and 2 from J, leaving 13 bases between them. The CDR3 contains 14 residues. CDR3 in amino acids: CASSGRLNTGELFF. The CDR3 DNA reads as TGTGCCAGCTCGGGACGGCTAAACACCGGGGAGCTGTTTTTT. The complete variable domain, with remaining parts taken from reference TRBV19 and TRBJ2-2, reads DGGITQSPKYLFRKEGQNVTLSCEQNLNHDAMYWYRQDPGQGLRLIYYSQIVNDFQKGDIAEGYSVSREKKESFPLTVTSAQKNPTAFYLCASSGRLNTGELFFGEGSRLTVL.

This clonotype was seen more than once but under ten times. The chain couples TRBV7-8 to TRBJ1-2; 9 bases fit TRBD1. The trim removed 5 bases at V and 3 bases at J, leaving 10 bases unmatched. The germline CDR1 and CDR2 sequences are SGHVS and FQNEAQ. This CDR3 has 16 residues. CDR3 in amino acids: CASSHATGGRHYGYTF. The CDR3 DNA follows: TGTGCCAGCAGCCACGCCACAGGGGGCAGACACTATGGCTACACCTTC. Using reference TRBV7-8 and TRBJ1-2 for the parts outside the CDR3, the full variable domain is GAGVSQSPRYKVAKRGQDVALRCDPISGHVSLFWYQQALGQGPEFLTYFQNEAQLDKSGLPSDRFFAERPEGSVSTLKIQRTQQEDSAVYLCASSHATGGRHYGYTFGSGTRLTVV.

V usage is TRBV5-1 and J usage is TRBJ2-7; 8 bases are a match to TRBD2. The CDR3 loop spans 14 amino acids. After removal of 4 bases from V and 2 bases from J, the junction contained 5 bases not matched to a gene. CDR1 is SGHRS and CDR2 is YFSETQ in the germline V gene. CDR3 sequence reads: CASSDGGAPYEQYF. CDR3 DNA: TGCGCCAGCAGCGACGGGGGGGCCCCCTACGAGCAGTACTTC.

The genes are TRBV2 and TRBJ1-5; unclear D gene. V lost 5 bases to trimming and J lost 7 bases, with 9 bases between them. Germline V gene data show CDR1 as SNHLY and CDR2 as FYNNEI. This CDR3 has 12 amino acids. CDR3 loop: CASSLVRQPQHF. CDR3 in DNA: TGTGCCAGCAGTTTGGTGCGGCAGCCCCAGCATTTT.

This clonotype was picked up many times. The rearrangement links TRBV5-1 to TRBJ2-7, with 7 bases identical to TRBD2. Trimming at V came to 4 bases and at J to 5 bases, leaving 15 bases not matched to a gene. Germline assignment: CDR1 SGHRS and CDR2 YFSETQ. The CDR3 loop spans 16 amino acids. CDR3 sequence reads: CASSGLAGRDRHEQYF. CDR3 in DNA: TGCGCCAGCAGCGGATTGGCGGGGAGGGATCGCCACGAGCAGTACTTC. The full variable domain, in which reference TRBV5-1 and TRBJ2-7 provide the parts outside the CDR3, is KAGVTQTPRYLIKTRGQQVTLSCSPISGHRSVSWYQQTPGQGLQFLFEYFSETQRNKGNFPGRFSGRQFSNSRSEMNVSTLELGDSALYLCASSGLAGRDRHEQYFGPGTRLTVT.

Concerning this clonotype: It may be a read error: a sequence one base away is much more abundant. The rearrangement links TRBV7-9 to TRBJ2-5, with a weak D call TRBD2 (7 bases). Germline-derived CDR1 and CDR2 are SEHNR and FQNEAQ (reference sequence). Trimming stripped 6 bases from V and 7 bases from J, with 18 bases between. The CDR3 is 14 residues long. The CDR3 protein is CASSSQGGRGTQYF. CDR3 in DNA: TGTGCCAGCAGTTCACAGGGTGGGAGGGGGACCCAGTACTTC.

The V gene is TRBV29-1, the J gene TRBJ2-1; D gene unclear. This CDR3 has 10 residues. V was pared by 6 bases and J by 12 bases, with 12 bases between. Germline loops: CDR1 SQVTM, CDR2 ANQGSEA. CDR3 DNA sequence: TGCAGCGTGACGACGGTCTGGCAGTTCTTC. Its translation: CSVTTVWQFF.

For this clonotype: Germline and junction disagree at one end, which may indicate a read error. The chain couples TRBV2 to TRBJ1-5; 7 nucleotides agree with TRBD1. Germline-derived CDR1 and CDR2 are SNHLY and FYNNEI. The CDR3 runs 18 residues. The CDR3 is CATSDTNGDRGQNQPQHF. In DNA, the CDR3 is TGTGCCACCAGTGATACAAACGGGGACAGAGGGCAAAATCAGCCCCAGCATTTT.

The DNA for the CDR3 is TGCGCCAGCAGCCGGAACCCGACAGCAAAGAACACTGAAGCTTTCTTT. Translating it yields CASSRNPTAKNTEAFF. The rearrangement joins TRBV4-1 to TRBJ1-1, with a weak D call TRBD1 (5 bases). The V end lost 4 bases, the J end lost 1 base, and 16 bases lay between the germline ends. CDR1 is MGHRA, CDR2 YSYEKL, per germline. The CDR3 consists of 16 residues.

J is TRBJ1-2 and V is TRBV3-1; no reliable D call. CDR3 size: 15 residues. V was pared by 8 bases and J by 1 base, with 17 bases between. Germline CDR1 is LGHDT and CDR2 is YNNKEL (reference sequence). CDR3: CASSPPSGFNYGYTF. The DNA of the CDR3 is TGTGCCAGCTCACCACCCTCTGGCTTTAACTATGGCTACACCTTC.

In this sample, this clonotype turned up many times. V is TRBV7-2 and J is TRBJ2-2; TRBD2 is a possible D gene (6 bases). V was shortened by 2 bases and J by 6 bases, with 13 bases between the two germline ends. The CDR3 is 15 residues long. Germline values: CDR1 SGHTA, CDR2 FQGNSA. This CDR3 is CASSLFATGAGELFF. CDR3 in DNA: TGTGCCAGCAGCTTATTTGCCACGGGAGCCGGGGAGCTGTTTTTT.

This clonotype appeared once. A much larger clone lies one base from this, so it may be a read error. The gene calls are TRBV10-3 and TRBJ1-5, with a weak D call TRBD1 (5 bases). The CDR3 consists of 15 residues. CDR1 is ENHRY, CDR2 SYGVKD, per germline. CDR3 nucleotides: TGTGCCAGCAGTTTGGGAGCAGGGAGTAGTCAGCCCCAGCATTTT. This sequence encodes CASSLGAGSSQPQHF.

This clonotype was counted a few times. The chain couples TRBV2 to TRBJ1-2, with a weak D call TRBD1 (5 bases). This CDR3 contains 15 residues. V was trimmed by 5 bases and J by 4 bases, leaving 17 bases between them. CDR1 and CDR2 from the germline V gene are SNHLY and FYNNEI. The CDR3 here is CASSLGHPGSYGYTF. CDR3 coding DNA: TGTGCCAGCAGTCTCGGACACCCCGGGAGCTATGGCTACACCTTC.

This chain links TRBV7-9 with TRBJ1-3; 8 bases line up with TRBD1. V shed 2 bases and J 8 bases; nucleotides not matched to a gene: 11. CDR3 length: 16 residues. CDR1 is SEHNR, CDR2 FQNEAQ, per germline (reference sequence). The CDR3 here is CASSLWGQDYGYTIYF. In DNA, the CDR3 is TGTGCCAGCAGCTTATGGGGACAGGACTATGGCTACACCATATATTTT.

This clonotype was seen more than once but under ten times. The chain couples TRBV4-3 to TRBJ1-2; TRBD1 is a possible D gene (5 bases). Looked up from germline, CDR1 is LGHNA and CDR2 is YSLEER. Trimming took 0 bases from V and 4 from J, leaving 15 bases between them. This CDR3 region has 16 residues. CDR3: CASSQDPFTGTYGYTF. The CDR3 nucleotides are TGCGCCAGCAGCCAAGATCCCTTTACAGGAACCTATGGCTACACCTTC.

In its sample, this clonotype was seen once. This rearrangement joins TRBV20-1 to TRBJ1-2; the match to TRBD1 covers 7 bases. The CDR3 is made up of 12 amino acids. V was clipped by 6 bases and J by 8 bases; unmatched bases: 9. Looked up from germline, CDR1 is DFQATT and CDR2 is SNEGSKA (reference sequence). The CDR3 loop is CSATGTEGGYTF. CDR3 bases: TGCAGTGCCACCGGGACAGAGGGGGGCTACACCTTC.

This chain joins TRBV25-1 and TRBJ2-5; perhaps TRBD2 as D (5 bases). There are 13 residues in the CDR3. Germline-derived CDR1 and CDR2 are MGHDK and SYGVNS. V lost 6 bases and J lost 5, with 13 bases in between. Here the CDR3 DNA reads TGTGCCAGCAGCCAGGTAGCGAGGGAGACCCAGTACTTC. Translation: CASSQVARETQYF.

This clonotype was detected a few times. The V and J genes are TRBV6-4 and TRBJ1-5; TRBD1 matches at 7 bases. Losses at the gene ends were 5 bases for V and 8 bases for J; bases not matched to a gene: 12. Germline V gene lookup returns CDR1 MRHNA and CDR2 SNTAGT. The CDR3 totals 15 residues. CDR3 in amino acids: CASSPSTGTVKPQHF. As DNA, the CDR3 is TGTGCCAGCAGTCCTTCGACAGGGACGGTAAAGCCCCAGCATTTT.

This clonotype was picked up many times. This chain connects TRBV6-5 to TRBJ1-6; D perhaps matches TRBD1 (5 bases). The V gene lost 2 bases and the J gene lost 6 bases, with 11 bases spanning the gap. This CDR3 has 15 amino acids. CDR1 and CDR2 (germline): MNHEY, SVGAGI. Here the CDR3 reads CASSYARGANSPLHF. The CDR3, as DNA: TGTGCCAGCAGTTACGCCCGGGGCGCTAATTCACCCCTCCACTTT.

CDR3 region: CSVEEAYRASYGYTF. CDR3 DNA sequence: TGCAGCGTTGAAGAAGCATACCGGGCTAGCTATGGCTACACCTTC. The chain is built from TRBV29-1 and TRBJ1-2, with D uncertain. The CDR3 has 15 amino acids. Trimming pared 0 bases from V and 4 bases from J, leaving 15 bases between. Per the germline V gene, CDR1 is SQVTM and CDR2 is ANQGSEA.

The rearrangement joins TRBV4-2 to TRBJ1-1; tentatively, D is TRBD1 (6 bases). Germline V lookup: CDR1 LGHNA, CDR2 YNFKEQ. V was shortened by 3 bases and J by 8 bases, with 13 bases between the two germline ends. The CDR3 totals 13 residues. The CDR3 DNA is TGTGCCAGCAGCCAGAAGGGCAGGGGCGAAGCTTTCTTT. Translated: CASSQKGRGEAFF.

Ten or more counts support this clonotype. The chain carries TRBV12-3 or TRBV12-4 and TRBJ1-2; 7 bases fit TRBD1. This CDR3 region has 15 residues. Losses at the gene ends were 5 bases for V and 3 bases for J; bases not matched to a gene: 9. This CDR3 is CASSPTDRHHYGYTF. CDR3 DNA: TGTGCCAGCAGTCCAACGGACAGGCACCACTATGGCTACACCTTC.

CDR3 sequence (DNA): TGTGCCAGTCAGGAGGTCTCTGGAAACACCATATATTTT. It codes for CASQEVSGNTIYF. The rearrangement uses TRBV10-3 and TRBJ1-3, with D hard to call. V shed 10 bases and J shed 0 bases, with 10 bases lying between them. Germline CDR1 is ENHRY and CDR2 is SYGVKD. The CDR3 loop spans 13 amino acids.

This clonotype was picked up many times. The J gene is TRBJ2-5, the V gene TRBV4-1; no definite D call. The CDR3 runs to 13 residues. Trimming removed 3 bases at V and 3 bases at J, with 8 bases between. Per the germline V gene, CDR1 is MGHRA and CDR2 is YSYEKL. In DNA, the CDR3 is TGCGCCAGCAGCCAGTGGCAGAAAGAGACCCAGTACTTC. It translates to CASSQWQKETQYF.

In its sample, this clonotype was seen many times. This sequence joins TRBV13 and TRBJ1-5, with a possible D match to TRBD1 (5 bases). The CDR3 has 14 amino acids. CDR1 PRHDT and CDR2 FYEKMQ come from the germline V gene (reference sequence). V lost 4 bases to trimming and J lost 3 bases, with 10 bases between them. The CDR3 spells CASSSRGLNQPQHF. The CDR3 coding sequence is TGTGCCAGCAGCTCACGGGGACTCAATCAGCCCCAGCATTTT.

This clonotype came up many times. DNA of the CDR3: TGTGCCAGTAGTATAGAGGCGGGATCCGGCTACACCTTC. Protein sequence: CASSIEAGSGYTF. This chain links TRBV19 with TRBJ1-2; D is unclear. The CDR3 has 13 amino acids. The V end lost 0 bases, the J end lost 8 bases, and 10 bases lay between the germline ends. From germline, CDR1 is LNHDA and CDR2 SQIVND (reference sequence).